Reported below is one TCR beta chain. V shed 6 bases, J shed 4 bases, and the junction held 6 bases outside the gene matches. The length of the CDR3 is 14 residues. The V gene's germline CDR1 is MNHEY and CDR2 SVGAGI. Per the original methods: Reference gene primer amplification in the assay estimated nucleated cell counts. Sequencing was performed with immunoSEQ multiplex PCR; in TCRdb, only in-frame clones are kept and a portion is missing. V and J calls and clone size come straight from that table; D and trimming were deduced from the DNA. Here the sample spans over 200,000 clones, over 80% being singletons. The sample originates from a study of blood T cell repertoires in COVID-19. Background on the study: The cDNA or gDNA used as material had been derived from T cells, B-cell-depleted T cells, or PBMCs.

The chain recombines TRBV6-5 with TRBJ2-7; 10 bases agree with TRBD1. The sequence came from a human donor in a cohort sampled during active COVID-19. Sequencing was carried out using peripheral blood. The CDR3 loop reads CASSTGTGAYEQYF. In nucleotides, the CDR3 is TGTGCCAGCAGCACCGGGACAGGGGCGTACGAGCAGTACTTC.